One and the same sample provided the 24 T cell receptor beta chains below, sequenced in a study of blood T cell repertoires in COVID-19 (dated by TCRdb to 2018 to 2020). The method was the immunoSEQ multiplex PCR assay. In TCRdb, the immuneACCESS table is reduced to in-frame sequences with V and J assigned. These tables do not hold every clone; where another copy was compared, an unresolved V gene accounts for under half, and the others remain unexplained. Counted in this sample were under 450,000 clones; around 87% of them appeared once. 1% to 1.5% of the sample rests with the top ten. Sequencing was performed on PBMCs or T cells enriched from blood (not recorded which). The receptors originated from a young man who had recovered from COVID-19.

Remarks on this clone: The sample contains more than one DNA sequence encoding this CDR3. The V call is TRBV4-3, the J call TRBJ2-7; 9 bases fit TRBD1. From germline, CDR1 is LGHNA and CDR2 YSLEER. The V and J ends lost 0 bases and 4 bases, in that order; junction bases with no gene match: 7. The CDR3 runs to 16 residues. The CDR3 protein is CASSQDLGDRGYEQYF. CDR3 DNA sequence: TGCGCCAGCAGCCAAGATTTAGGCGACAGGGGGTACGAGCAGTACTTC.

The gene calls are TRBV2 and TRBJ1-6; D gene unclear. Trimming removed 5 bases at V and 5 bases at J, with 7 bases between. The length of the CDR3 is 13 residues. CDR1 and CDR2 (germline): SNHLY, FYNNEI. The CDR3 DNA is TGTGCCAGCAGTATCCAAAATAATTCACCCCTCCACTTT. Its protein product is CASSIQNNSPLHF.

This clone was recorded once. The sample has other DNA sequences that encode this CDR3 too. CDR3 in DNA: TGTGCCAGCAGTGAAGAGAGAAATCAGCCCCAGCATTTT. It is translated as CASSEERNQPQHF. The chain is built from TRBV6-1 and TRBJ1-5, with D uncertain. V shed 1 base and J shed 4 bases, with 5 bases lying between them. The CDR3 contains 13 residues. The germline V gene encodes CDR1 MNHNS and CDR2 SASEGT.

Only one count was recorded for this clone. The rearrangement links TRBV6-6 to TRBJ1-1; 7 nucleotides agree with TRBD1. This CDR3 has 14 amino acids. J lost 8 bases, V lost 7 bases, and 13 bases had no gene match. Per germline, CDR1 MNHNY and CDR2 SVGAGI (reference sequence). CDR3 in amino acids: CASNSITTGLEAFF. The CDR3 DNA is TGTGCCAGCAACTCCATAACGACAGGGTTAGAAGCTTTCTTT.

The CDR3 spells CASSRAQGTNTGELFF. CDR3 DNA: TGCGCCAGCAGCCGGGCGCAGGGGACGAACACCGGGGAGCTGTTTTTT. The chain carries TRBV5-1 and TRBJ2-2, with TRBD1 as a possible D gene (6 bases). This CDR3 comprises 16 residues. V gave up 4 bases and J gave up 0 bases, with 13 bases separating them. The V gene's germline CDR1 is SGHRS and CDR2 YFSETQ.

The chain is built from TRBV4-1 and TRBJ2-1, with 11 nucleotides matching TRBD2. Trimming cost V 0 bases and J 2 bases; bases outside gene matches: 6. CDR3 length: 18 amino acids. Germline loops: CDR1 MGHRA, CDR2 YSYEKL. The CDR3 protein is CASSQEGFSGGAYNEQFF. The CDR3, as DNA: TGCGCCAGCAGCCAAGAGGGGTTTAGCGGGGGGGCCTACAATGAGCAGTTCTTC.

CDR3 in amino acids: CASSGRGALGQPQHF. For the CDR3, the DNA is TGTGCCAGCAGCGGGCGGGGGGCGTTAGGTCAGCCCCAGCATTTT. The rearrangement joins TRBV2 to TRBJ1-5; D may be TRBD1 (6 bases). The CDR3 runs to 15 residues. The germline V and J ends were trimmed by 6 bases and 6 bases, with 18 bases remaining between them. The germline V gene encodes CDR1 SNHLY and CDR2 FYNNEI.

This CDR3 reads CASNQGEAFF. The CDR3 bases are TGTGCCAGCAATCAGGGGGAGGCTTTCTTT. This chain connects TRBV2 to TRBJ1-1, with TRBD1 matching 7 bases. CDR1 and CDR2 (germline): SNHLY, FYNNEI. V shed 7 bases and J 11 bases; nucleotides not matched to a gene: 4. CDR3 size: 10 residues.

This clone was recorded at least ten times. The chain uses TRBV4-1 and TRBJ2-3; a possible D gene is TRBD2 (6 bases). Between the trimmed V and J ends, which lost 2 bases and 2 bases, there was a span of 17 bases. The germline V gene has CDR1 MGHRA and CDR2 YSYEKL. The CDR3 contains 17 residues. CDR3 protein: CASSQPPPSGPTDTQYF. In nucleotides, the CDR3 is TGCGCCAGCAGCCAACCCCCCCCCAGCGGGCCCACAGATACGCAGTATTTT.

The chain combines TRBV24-1 with TRBJ1-2; D is uncertain. Trimming pared 3 bases from V and 8 bases from J, leaving 15 bases between. The CDR3 is made up of 14 amino acids. Germline CDR1 and CDR2: KGHDR and SFDVKD. CDR3 DNA: TGTGCCACCAGTGATCCTGCCGTCGCGGGCGGCTACACCTTC. Translating gives CATSDPAVAGGYTF.

The rearrangement links TRBV10-1 to TRBJ2-2; 10 positions agree with TRBD1. J lost 8 bases, V lost 5 bases, and 2 bases had no gene match. There are 13 residues in the CDR3. Germline V gene data show CDR1 as WNHNN and CDR2 as SYGVQD (reference sequence). In DNA, the CDR3 is TGCGCCAGCAGTCGGACAGGGGGAGGGGAGCTGTTTTTT. Translation gives CASSRTGGGELFF.

This sequence joins TRBV5-1 and TRBJ1-2, with 10 bases matching TRBD1. Germline V CDR1 and CDR2: SGHRS, YFSETQ. This CDR3 has 15 residues. The ends lost 3 bases at V and 4 bases at J; junction bases unmatched: 6. The CDR3, as DNA: TGCGCCAGCAGCTCAGGACAGGGGGGAGGCTATGGCTACACCTTC. It yields the protein CASSSGQGGGYGYTF.

This clone was seen just once. The V gene is TRBV4-3, the J gene TRBJ2-1; maybe TRBD1 (5 bases). The CDR3 runs 15 residues. Per germline, CDR1 LGHNA and CDR2 YSLEER. Trimming stripped 3 bases from V and 7 bases from J, with 16 bases between. The CDR3 region is CASSQGGQGRNEQFF. CDR3 coding DNA: TGCGCCAGCAGCCAGGGTGGGCAGGGTAGGAATGAGCAGTTCTTC.

The sample holds a few counts of this clone. This chain connects TRBV7-2 to TRBJ1-3; D gene uncertain. Germline CDR1 and CDR2: SGHTA and FQGNSA. V was clipped by 3 bases and J by 0 bases, with 6 bases between them. The length of the CDR3 is 14 residues. CDR3: CASSFYVSGNTIYF. Here the CDR3 DNA reads TGTGCCAGCAGCTTCTACGTCTCTGGAAACACCATATATTTT.

For the CDR3, the DNA is TGTGCCAGCAGCCAATCGAACGGAGTCTTTAACACTGAAGCTTTCTTT. It is translated as CASSQSNGVFNTEAFF. The chain recombines TRBV16 with TRBJ1-1; no clear D gene. This CDR3 has 16 residues. CDR1 and CDR2 (germline): KGHSY, FQNENV. Trimming removed 0 bases from V and 2 bases from J, with 13 bases in between.

The chain combines TRBV3-1 (or the pseudogene TRBV3-2) with TRBJ2-7, with TRBD1 matching over 8 bases. CDR3 length: 15 amino acids. Per the germline V gene, CDR1 is LGHDT and CDR2 is YNNKEL (reference sequence). The ends lost 2 bases at V and 2 bases at J; junction bases unmatched: 5. The CDR3 DNA reads as TGTGCCAGCAGCCAACTTCAGGGGGCGCCCTACGAGCAGTACTTC. This encodes CASSQLQGAPYEQYF.

The CDR3 spells CASKPLGSSGNTIYF. In DNA, the CDR3 is TGTGCCAGCAAACCCCTGGGGAGCTCTGGAAACACCATATATTTT. The gene calls are TRBV6-5 and TRBJ1-3; D unresolved. V dropped 7 bases and J dropped 0 bases, with 13 bases sitting between them. Germline-derived CDR1 and CDR2 are MNHEY and SVGAGI. There are 15 residues in the CDR3.

V gene TRBV18 combines with J gene TRBJ1-3; D perhaps matches TRBD1 (6 bases). Germline lookup yields CDR1 KGHSH and CDR2 LQKENI. Trimming shortened V by 0 bases and J by 0 bases, and 15 bases separated the two germline ends. The length of the CDR3 is 18 residues. CDR3 sequence: CASSPPGRQAISGNTIYF. In nucleotides, the CDR3 is TGTGCCAGCTCACCACCGGGTAGACAGGCGATCTCTGGAAACACCATATATTTT. The complete variable domain, with remaining parts taken from reference TRBV18 and TRBJ1-3, reads NAGVMQNPRHLVRRRGQEARLRCSPMKGHSHVYWYRQLPEEGLKFMVYLQKENIIDESGMPKERFSAEFPKEGPSILRIQQVVRGDSAAYFCASSPPGRQAISGNTIYFGEGSWLTVV.

The rearrangement joins TRBV12-5 to TRBJ1-2; maybe TRBD1 (5 bases). The CDR3 is made up of 14 amino acids. CDR1 and CDR2 (germline): LGHNT, FRNRAP. V dropped 8 bases and J dropped 1 base, with 14 bases sitting between them. The CDR3 region has the DNA TGTGCTAGTACCCCCTTAGACAGTAACTATGGCTACACCTTC. This sequence encodes CASTPLDSNYGYTF.

The table lists this clone with a count of one. This CDR3 is CASSWTGTGGAYFRKLFF. Written as DNA, the CDR3 is TGTGCCAGCAGTTGGACCGGGACAGGGGGCGCATATTTTAGAAAACTGTTTTTT. V is TRBV27 and J is TRBJ1-4; TRBD1 matches at 12 bases. Germline values: CDR1 MNHEY, CDR2 SMNVEV (reference sequence). The CDR3 has 18 residues. Trimming cost V 4 bases and J 10 bases; bases outside gene matches: 16.

The V gene is TRBV5-4, the J gene TRBJ2-3; D not certain. The germline V gene has CDR1 SGHNT and CDR2 YYREEE (reference sequence). The CDR3 is made up of 14 amino acids. V lost 4 bases to trimming and J lost 5 bases, with 14 bases between them. The CDR3 sequence: CASSQQSVEDTQYF. The DNA for the CDR3 is TGTGCCAGCAGCCAACAAAGCGTAGAAGATACGCAGTATTTT. Together with reference TRBV5-4 and TRBJ2-3, the CDR3 gives the full variable domain: ETGVTQSPTHLIKTRGQQVTLRCSSQSGHNTVSWYQQALGQGPQFIFQYYREEENGRGNFPPRFSGLQFPNYSSELNVNALELDDSALYLCASSQQSVEDTQYFGPGTRLTVL.

The rearrangement links TRBV5-1 to TRBJ2-7; D remains unclear. Germline V gives CDR1 SGHRS, CDR2 YFSETQ. This CDR3 is built from 14 residues. V lost 2 bases to trimming and J lost 3 bases, with 12 bases between them. CDR3 protein: CASSLNQKIYEQYF. The DNA for the CDR3 is TGCGCCAGCAGCTTAAATCAGAAGATCTACGAGCAGTACTTC.

The rearrangement joins TRBV7-7 to TRBJ2-7; D is ambiguous. The V and J ends lost 1 base and 3 bases respectively, with 7 bases between them. There are 13 residues in the CDR3. Germline V gene data show CDR1 as SSHAT and CDR2 as FNYEAQ (reference sequence). CDR3 coding DNA: TGTGCCAGCAGCTTAGGGCTAGACTACGAGCAGTACTTC. Residues: CASSLGLDYEQYF.

The chain has TRBV6-5 and TRBJ2-7, with 7 bases fitting TRBD1. Germline CDR1 and CDR2: MNHEY and SVGAGI. Unmatched junction bases numbered 13, after V lost 8 bases and J lost 6 bases. The CDR3 has 14 residues. The CDR3 protein is CASDTPGQQGEQYF. CDR3 nucleotides: TGTGCCAGCGATACCCCGGGACAGCAAGGCGAGCAGTACTTC.